This TCR beta chain was sequenced in a study of T cell repertoires in ileal Crohn's disease. General observations from the study: Endoscopic recurrence occurred in every patient whose clonality exceeded 26.8%. Within the first postoperative year, endoscopy came at median around seven months.

The germline CDR1 and CDR2 sequences are SGHAT and FQNNGV. Trimming took 1 base from V and 5 from J, leaving 17 bases between them. CDR3 length: 16 residues. Regarding time point: neoterminal ileum biopsy at postoperative endoscopy, about 6 months after surgery. Included were adult ileal or ileocolonic Crohn's patients indicated for ileocolonic resection. As concerns this clone: The antigen is not known.

Method: immunoSEQ multiplex PCR; TCRdb's copy keeps in-frame clones and lacks some. The sample includes about 15,000 clones, about three quarters of them seen just once. Sequences were obtained from ileal tissue. This clonotype was sampled from an adult with Crohn's disease. This chain joins TRBV11-2 and TRBJ2-5; possible D gene TRBD2, 7 bases. In DNA, the CDR3 is TGTGCCAGCAGCTTAGTTGGGAGGGGGAGAGGGGAGACCCAGTACTTC. This gives the protein CASSLVGRGRGETQYF.